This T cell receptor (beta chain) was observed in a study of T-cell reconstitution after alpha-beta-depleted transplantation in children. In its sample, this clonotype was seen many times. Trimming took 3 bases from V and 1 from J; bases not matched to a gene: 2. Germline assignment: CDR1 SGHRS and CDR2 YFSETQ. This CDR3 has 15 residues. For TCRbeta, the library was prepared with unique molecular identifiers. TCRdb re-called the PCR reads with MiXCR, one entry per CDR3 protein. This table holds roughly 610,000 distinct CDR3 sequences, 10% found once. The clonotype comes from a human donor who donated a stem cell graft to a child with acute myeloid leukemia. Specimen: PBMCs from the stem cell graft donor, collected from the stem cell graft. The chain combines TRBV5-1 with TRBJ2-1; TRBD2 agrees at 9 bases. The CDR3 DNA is TGCGCCAGCAGCTCCACTAGCGGGTCCTACAATGAGCAGTTCTTC. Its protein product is CASSSTSGSYNEQFF.